This TCR beta chain was observed in a study of blood T cell repertoires in COVID-19. On the study more broadly: The United States, Italy and Spain supplied acute and convalescent COVID-19 samples. In each case, the material was cDNA or gDNA derived from T cells, B-cell-depleted T cells, or PBMCs.

J lost 7 bases, V lost 0 bases, and 6 bases had no gene match. The CDR3 has 16 residues. Germline-derived CDR1 and CDR2 are MNHEY and SVGAGI. In the study's own analysis: Quantification of nucleated cells was approximated via reference gene primer amplification. Data came from immunoSEQ multiplex PCR; TCRdb stores just in-frame clones and leaves some out. Clone size and V and J calls were adopted from that table, with D and trimming inferred from the DNA. The data contain about 220,000 clones, more than 70% of them singletons. The sample taken for sequencing was peripheral blood. The chain combines TRBV6-5 with TRBJ2-1; 10 nucleotides line up with TRBD1. The TCR originated in a human donor in a cohort sampled during active COVID-19. The CDR3 DNA reads as TGTGCCAGCAGTTACTCACCGGGACAGGGGCAGAATGAGCAGTTCTTC. Amino acids: CASSYSPGQGQNEQFF.